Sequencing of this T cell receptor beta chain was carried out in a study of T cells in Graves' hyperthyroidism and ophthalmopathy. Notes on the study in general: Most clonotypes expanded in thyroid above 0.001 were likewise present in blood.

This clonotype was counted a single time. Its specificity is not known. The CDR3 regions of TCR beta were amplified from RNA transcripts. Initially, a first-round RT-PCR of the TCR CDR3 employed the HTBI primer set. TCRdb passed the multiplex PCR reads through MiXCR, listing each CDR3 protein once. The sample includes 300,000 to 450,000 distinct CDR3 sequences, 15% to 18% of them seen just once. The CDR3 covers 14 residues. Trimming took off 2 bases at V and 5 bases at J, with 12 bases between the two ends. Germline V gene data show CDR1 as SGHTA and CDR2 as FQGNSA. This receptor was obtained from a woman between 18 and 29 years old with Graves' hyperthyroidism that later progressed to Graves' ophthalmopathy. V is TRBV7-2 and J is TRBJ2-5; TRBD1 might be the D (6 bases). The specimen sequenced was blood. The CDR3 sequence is CASSLQGTGETQYF. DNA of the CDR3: TGTGCCAGCAGCTTACAGGGCACAGGGGAGACCCAGTACTTC.